Following are 3 T cell receptor beta chains from one sample sequenced in a study of blood T cell repertoires in COVID-19. The protocol was immunoSEQ multiplex PCR, while the TCRdb copy is restricted to in-frame clones and leaves out a portion. Here the sample spans about 260,000 clones, over 70% being singletons. Specimen: peripheral blood. The receptors stem from a middle-aged woman who had recovered from COVID-19.

The chain uses TRBV11-2 and TRBJ2-2; D is ambiguous. This CDR3 has 14 amino acids. V lost 1 base and J lost 5, with 8 bases in between. Per the germline V gene, CDR1 is SGHAT and CDR2 is FQNNGV. For the CDR3, the DNA is TGTGCCAGCAGCTTAGTTTGGCAGACCGGGGAGCTGTTTTTT. Its protein product is CASSLVWQTGELFF.

CDR3 region: CASSSAGGVTEAFF. CDR3 sequence (DNA): TGTGCCAGCAGCTCGGCAGGGGGCGTCACTGAAGCTTTCTTT. This chain links TRBV7-3 with TRBJ1-1; 8 bases agree with TRBD1. CDR3 length: 14 amino acids. V lost 4 bases, J lost 4 bases, and 5 bases stayed unmatched. The germline V gene encodes CDR1 SGHTA and CDR2 FQGTGA.

The genes are TRBV6-1 and TRBJ2-3; TRBD1 is a possible D gene (5 bases). The CDR3 totals 16 residues. Germline V gene lookup returns CDR1 MNHNS and CDR2 SASEGT. V was pared by 1 base and J by 6 bases, with 17 bases between. The CDR3 coding sequence is TGTGCCAGCAGTGAAGGGACACTACCCTCTGGGGATACGCAGTATTTT. It yields the protein CASSEGTLPSGDTQYF.